The 15 T cell receptor beta chains listed next were all sequenced from one sample in a study of blood T cell repertoires in COVID-19. Assay used: immunoSEQ multiplex PCR; TCRdb lists only in-frame clones, some missing. The repertoire holds approximately 270,000 clones, with approximately 90% as singletons. Sequencing input: PBMCs or T cells enriched from blood (not recorded which). The receptors stem from a woman in her twenties or thirties with acute COVID-19.

The chain combines TRBV28 with TRBJ2-7; 8 positions agree with TRBD2. CDR3 size: 14 residues. Trimming at V came to 7 bases and at J to 3 bases, leaving 8 bases not matched to a gene. Looked up from germline, CDR1 is MDHEN and CDR2 is SYDVKM. In DNA form, the CDR3 reads TGTGCCAGCAAGGGCGGGAGCGGGGGCTACGAGCAGTACTTC. Its translation is CASKGGSGGYEQYF.

V usage is TRBV28 and J usage is TRBJ1-5; tentative D call: TRBD1 (6 bases). With 6 bases removed from V and 4 bases from J, the gap between germline ends came to 13 bases. The CDR3 spans 14 residues. Germline V lookup: CDR1 MDHEN, CDR2 SYDVKM. CDR3 bases: TGTGCCAGCAGCCTCGGGGGGCGTAATCAGCCCCAGCATTTT. Encoded protein: CASSLGGRNQPQHF.

This clone has just one count. V is TRBV19 and J is TRBJ2-1, with 9 bases lining up with TRBD2. This CDR3 spans 17 amino acids. V shed 5 bases, J shed 4 bases, and the junction held 12 bases outside the gene matches. In germline, CDR1 is LNHDA, CDR2 SQIVND (reference sequence). In DNA, the CDR3 is TGTGCCAGTAGTCCCGCGGGCGGGAGGGCGGGATACAATGAGCAGTTCTTC. This translates into CASSPAGGRAGYNEQFF.

The chain recombines TRBV10-3 with TRBJ2-1; 10 nucleotides align to TRBD1. The V and J ends lost 3 bases and 2 bases, in that order; junction bases with no gene match: 7. The germline CDR1 and CDR2 sequences are ENHRY and SYGVKD. This CDR3 is 17 amino acids long. CDR3: CAISDGPGQGAYNEQFF. CDR3 DNA sequence: TGTGCCATCAGTGATGGTCCCGGACAGGGGGCCTACAATGAGCAGTTCTTC.

A note on this clone: An end of the junction differs from the germline gene, which may be a read error. The rearrangement joins TRBV7-2 to TRBJ2-1, with TRBD2 matching over 10 bases. Germline assignment: CDR1 SGHTA and CDR2 FQGNSA. The CDR3 runs 15 residues. The CDR3 loop reads CASSIAGGSHNEQFF. CDR3 nucleotides: TGTGCCAGCAGCATAGCGGGAGGATCCCACAATGAGCAGTTCTTC.

The rearrangement uses TRBV11-3 and TRBJ2-2; 10 bases match TRBD2. The CDR3 sequence is 16 residues long. Per the germline V gene, CDR1 is SGHNT and CDR2 is YENEEA. The V and J ends lost 3 bases and 5 bases, in that order; junction bases with no gene match: 6. The CDR3 sequence is CASSFGTSVYTGELFF. CDR3 coding DNA: TGTGCCAGCAGCTTCGGGACTAGCGTATATACCGGGGAGCTGTTTTTT.

This chain joins TRBV27 and TRBJ2-7; D is perhaps TRBD1 (6 bases). The V gene's germline CDR1 is MNHEY and CDR2 SMNVEV (reference sequence). This CDR3 region has 13 residues. V lost 4 bases to trimming and J lost 6 bases, with 13 bases between them. Here the CDR3 DNA reads TGTGCCAGCAGTTCAATTGGACAGATCGAGCAGTACTTC. It translates to CASSSIGQIEQYF.

As DNA, the CDR3 is TGTGCCAGCAGCTTGGGGACAGGGGGGATCGGTGAGCAGTTCTTC. Residues: CASSLGTGGIGEQFF. The chain couples TRBV11-2 to TRBJ2-1; TRBD1 agrees at 11 bases. This CDR3 contains 15 residues. Germline assignment: CDR1 SGHAT and CDR2 FQNNGV. V was pared by 3 bases and J by 9 bases, with 7 bases of the junction left unmatched. Full variable domain (remainder filled in from reference TRBV11-2 and TRBJ2-1): EAGVAQSPRYKIIEKRQSVAFWCNPISGHATLYWYQQILGQGPKLLIQFQNNGVVDDSQLPKDRFSAERLKGVDSTLKIQPAKLEDSAVYLCASSLGTGGIGEQFFGPGTRLTVL.

The chain combines TRBV3-1 (or the pseudogene TRBV3-2) with TRBJ2-7; D possibly corresponds to TRBD2 (6 bases). Germline CDR1 LGHDT, CDR2 YNNKEL (reference sequence). This CDR3 comprises 15 residues. Trimming removed 1 base from V and 3 bases from J, with 13 bases in between. The CDR3, as DNA: TGTGCCAGCAGCCAAGGAGGGACTGTAAACTACGAGCAGTACTTC. Amino acids: CASSQGGTVNYEQYF.

The count of this clone is one. The chain has TRBV27 and TRBJ1-1; D is uncertain. This CDR3 contains 13 residues. V lost 6 bases, J lost 0 bases, and 8 bases lay in between. The germline CDR1 and CDR2 sequences are MNHEY and SMNVEV (reference sequence). The CDR3 sequence is CASSPGMNTEAFF. Here the CDR3 DNA reads TGTGCCAGCAGCCCGGGTATGAACACTGAAGCTTTCTTT.

The chain combines TRBV28 with TRBJ2-1, with 10 bases lining up with TRBD2. Germline CDR1 reads MDHEN; CDR2 reads SYDVKM. This CDR3 contains 17 residues. Trimming at V came to 4 bases and at J to 7 bases, leaving 13 bases not matched to a gene. CDR3 in DNA: TGTGCCAGCAGTTCCGAAGGACTAGCGGTCGTTTCGAATGAGCAGTTCTTC. Its translation: CASSSEGLAVVSNEQFF.

The V call is TRBV27, the J call TRBJ2-3, with D possibly being TRBD2 (6 bases). Looked up from germline, CDR1 is MNHEY and CDR2 is SMNVEV (reference sequence). V shed 0 bases and J shed 3 bases, with 19 bases lying between them. CDR3 size: 18 residues. CDR3 sequence: CASSLSAPLGSGTDTQYF. The CDR3 coding sequence is TGTGCCAGCAGTTTATCGGCCCCATTGGGTAGCGGAACAGATACGCAGTATTTT.

V usage is TRBV5-1 and J usage is TRBJ2-3, with a tentative D call TRBD1 (6 bases). Deletions cut 6 bases from V and 5 bases from J, with 19 bases between. Germline values: CDR1 SGHRS, CDR2 YFSETQ. The CDR3 consists of 15 residues. The CDR3 sequence is CASTSKGGEGDTQYF. The CDR3 bases are TGCGCCAGCACCTCGAAAGGGGGTGAGGGAGATACGCAGTATTTT.

This sequence joins TRBV28 and TRBJ2-2, with TRBD1 as a possible D gene (7 bases). This CDR3 spans 18 amino acids. The germline V and J ends were trimmed by 5 bases and 3 bases, with 22 bases remaining between them. From germline, CDR1 is MDHEN and CDR2 SYDVKM. CDR3 loop: CASSPQTGKRGDTGELFF. The CDR3, as DNA: TGTGCCAGCAGTCCGCAGACAGGGAAGAGGGGGGACACCGGGGAGCTGTTTTTT.

The chain links TRBV6-2 or TRBV6-3 to TRBJ2-3, with D possibly being TRBD1 (6 bases). Per germline, CDR1 MNHEY and CDR2 SVGEGT. V lost 4 bases and J lost 3, with 17 bases in between. The CDR3 runs 16 residues. CDR3 DNA: TGTGCCAGCAGTTCCGCGTACAGGGTTGGGACAGATACGCAGTATTTT. As protein: CASSSAYRVGTDTQYF.